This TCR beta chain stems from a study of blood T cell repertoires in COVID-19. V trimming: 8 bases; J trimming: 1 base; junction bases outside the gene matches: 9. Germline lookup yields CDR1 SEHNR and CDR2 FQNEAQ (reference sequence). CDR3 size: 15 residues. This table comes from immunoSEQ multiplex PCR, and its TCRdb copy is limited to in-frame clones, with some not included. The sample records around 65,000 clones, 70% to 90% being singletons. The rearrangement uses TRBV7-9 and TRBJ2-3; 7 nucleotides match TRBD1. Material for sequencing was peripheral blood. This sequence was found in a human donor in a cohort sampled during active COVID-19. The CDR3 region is CASGTYRGGTDTQYF. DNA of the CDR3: TGTGCCAGCGGGACATACAGGGGTGGCACAGATACGCAGTATTTT.